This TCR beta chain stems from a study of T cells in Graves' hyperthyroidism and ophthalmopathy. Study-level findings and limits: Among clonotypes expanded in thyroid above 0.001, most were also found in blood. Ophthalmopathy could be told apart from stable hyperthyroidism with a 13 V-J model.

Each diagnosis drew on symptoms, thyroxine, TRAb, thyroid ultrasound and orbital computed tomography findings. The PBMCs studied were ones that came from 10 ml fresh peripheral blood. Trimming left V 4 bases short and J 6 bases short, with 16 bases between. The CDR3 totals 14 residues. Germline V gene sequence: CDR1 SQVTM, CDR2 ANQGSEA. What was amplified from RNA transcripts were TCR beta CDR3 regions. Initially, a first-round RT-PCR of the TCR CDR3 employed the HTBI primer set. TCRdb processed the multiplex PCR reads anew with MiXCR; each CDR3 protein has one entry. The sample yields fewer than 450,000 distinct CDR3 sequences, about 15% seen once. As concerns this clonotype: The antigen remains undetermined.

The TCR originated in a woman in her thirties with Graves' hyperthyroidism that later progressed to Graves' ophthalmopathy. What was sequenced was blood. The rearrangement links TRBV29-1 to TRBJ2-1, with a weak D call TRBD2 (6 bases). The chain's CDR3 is CSVGGRRRGNEQFF. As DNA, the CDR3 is TGCAGCGTTGGAGGACGTCGGAGGGGCAATGAGCAGTTCTTC.